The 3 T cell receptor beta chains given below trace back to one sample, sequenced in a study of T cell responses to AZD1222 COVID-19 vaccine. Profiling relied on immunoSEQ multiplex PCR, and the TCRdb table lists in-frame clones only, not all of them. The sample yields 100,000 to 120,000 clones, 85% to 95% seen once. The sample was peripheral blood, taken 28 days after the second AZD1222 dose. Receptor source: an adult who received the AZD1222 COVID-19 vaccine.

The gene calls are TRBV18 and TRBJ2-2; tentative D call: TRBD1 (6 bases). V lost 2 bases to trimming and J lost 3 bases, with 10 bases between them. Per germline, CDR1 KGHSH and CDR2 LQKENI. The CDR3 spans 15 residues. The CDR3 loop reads CASSPRPGDTGELFF. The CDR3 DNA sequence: TGTGCCAGCTCACCAAGGCCAGGGGACACCGGGGAGCTGTTTTTT.

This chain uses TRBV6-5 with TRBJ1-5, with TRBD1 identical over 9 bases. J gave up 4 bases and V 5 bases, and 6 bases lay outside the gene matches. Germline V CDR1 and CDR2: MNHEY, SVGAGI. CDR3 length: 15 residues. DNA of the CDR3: TGTGCCAGCAGTCACGGGACAGGGCGGAATCAGCCCCAGCATTTT. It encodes CASSHGTGRNQPQHF.

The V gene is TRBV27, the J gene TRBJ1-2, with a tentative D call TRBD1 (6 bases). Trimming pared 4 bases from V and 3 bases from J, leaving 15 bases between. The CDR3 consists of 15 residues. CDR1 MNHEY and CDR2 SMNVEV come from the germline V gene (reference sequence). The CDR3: CASSWGGAGHYGYTF. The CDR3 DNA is TGTGCCAGCAGTTGGGGGGGGGCAGGCCACTATGGCTACACCTTC.